This TCR beta chain was retrieved from a study of patients with pleural tuberculosis. This clonotype was seen ten or more times. The V end was cut by 1 base, the J end by 4 bases, with 2 bases between. CDR1 and CDR2 from the germline V gene are MDHEN and SYDVKM. The CDR3 totals 12 residues. TCRdb re-analysed the reads in MiXCR, keeping a single row per CDR3 protein. The table lists around 50,000 distinct CDR3 sequences, less than 8% of them singletons. This sequence was found in a human donor with pleural tuberculosis. The J gene is TRBJ2-1, the V gene TRBV28; D unresolved. The CDR3 sequence: CASSLLYNEQFF. CDR3 bases: TGTGCCAGCAGTTTATTATACAATGAGCAGTTCTTC.